The clone carrying this T cell receptor beta chain was recorded once. The record originates from a study of brain metastases from non-small cell lung cancer. Data came from immunoSEQ multiplex PCR; TCRdb stores just in-frame clones and leaves some out. The table has 1,500 to 2,000 clones, about 88% seen once. Trimming at V came to 3 bases and at J to 8 bases, leaving 10 bases not matched to a gene. Germline V gives CDR1 KGHSH, CDR2 LQKENI. The CDR3 spans 15 residues. The sample comprised tumor-adjacent normal tissue. J is TRBJ1-1 and V is TRBV18; 9 bases are shared with TRBD1. This sequence originates from a donor aged 40 or older with non-small cell lung cancer. The chain's CDR3 is CASSPPDRGEGEAFF. Written as DNA, the CDR3 is TGTGCCAGCTCACCGCCCGACAGGGGGGAGGGCGAAGCTTTCTTT.